The rows below give T cell receptor beta chains drawn from one sample of a study of response to subunit inactivated influenza vaccine. One entry per CDR3 protein, called by TCRdb with MiXCR from the RT-PCR reads. The repertoire includes around 580,000 distinct CDR3 sequences, less than 15% of them detected once, and approximately 10% sits in the top ten. This material consisted of PBMCs from blood, taken roughly 12 days after vaccination. All receptors come from a man in his forties or fifties who received an inactivated influenza vaccine. CDR3s include the opening cysteine and the closing phenylalanine or tryptophan. Each record gives: D gene, clone size, V gene, CDR3 length, J gene, CDR3 DNA, CDR3 protein. A D gene is named only where the DNA matches it firmly. Only some rows state a clone size, as once, few, many or a class for expanded clones.

>.|.|TRBV7-2|14|TRBJ1-3
TGTGCCAGCACCCCGGGGATCTCTGGAAACACCATATATTTT
CASTPGISGNTIYF
>.|few|TRBV7-9|13|TRBJ2-1
TGTGCCAGCAGCTTAGCGCTACTCGGGACACAGTTCTTC
CASSLALLGTQFF
>.|few|TRBV20-1|14|TRBJ2-1
TGCAGTGCTAGAGATCTCTCATTTGAGAATGAGCAGTTCTTC
CSARDLSFENEQFF
>.|few|TRBV5-6|12|TRBJ1-1
TGTGCCAGCAGCTTGGAAGTCACTGAAGCTTTCTTT
CASSLEVTEAFF
>.|.|TRBV5-4|14|TRBJ2-2
TGTGCCAGCAGCTTGGAATGGGCGGCAGTCGAGCTGTTTTTT
CASSLEWAAVELFF
>.|.|TRBV10-3|14|TRBJ2-7
TGTGCCATCAGTGAGTCGGGACTTCGGCGCGAGCAGTACTTC
CAISESGLRREQYF
>.|.|TRBV10-2|14|TRBJ2-1
TGCGCCAGCAGTGTTCCCGCTTCCTACAATGAGCAGTTCTTC
CASSVPASYNEQFF
>.|few|TRBV27|16|TRBJ1-4
TGTGCCAGCAGTTTAGGAGGGTACCCAACTAATGAAAAACTGTTTTTT
CASSLGGYPTNEKLFF
>.|few|TRBV7-8|17|TRBJ2-6
TGTGCCAGCAACAAGGACAAGTATAGCTCTGGGGCCAACGTCCTGACTTTC
CASNKDKYSSGANVLTF
>.|.|TRBV10-3|16|TRBJ1-3
TGTGCCATCAGTGAGTCCGAAGCAGGGTCGGGAAACACCATATATTTT
CAISESEAGSGNTIYF
>.|.|TRBV24-1|13|TRBJ2-2
TGTGCCACCATGAGGACGAACACCGGGGAGCTGTTTTTT
CATMRTNTGELFF
>.|few|TRBV20-1|15|TRBJ2-2
TGCAGTGCTAGAGAAAAAGGGCGGGCTGGCGGGGAGCTGTTTTTT
CSAREKGRAGGELFF
>TRBD1|.|TRBV4-2|15|TRBJ1-3
TGTGCCAGCAGCAATGGACAGGGAGGGGGAAACACCATATATTTT
CASSNGQGGGNTIYF
>.|few|TRBV30|15|TRBJ1-1
TGTGCCTGGAGTGTACACGTGCGGCGGCGGACTGAAGCTTTCTTT
CAWSVHVRRRTEAFF
>.|.|TRBV12-3/TRBV12-4|15|TRBJ1-5
TGTGCCAGCAGCGTCGAAGGATTTGGTGATCAGCCCCAGCATTTT
CASSVEGFGDQPQHF
>TRBD1|.|TRBV20-1|12|TRBJ1-2
TGCAGTGCTGCAGGGGGCCGTTATGGCTACACCTTC
CSAAGGRYGYTF
>TRBD1|few|TRBV7-2|12|TRBJ1-2
TGTGCCAGCAGAGGGACAGGGTTTGGCTACACCTTC
CASRGTGFGYTF
>.|.|TRBV6-2/TRBV6-3|14|TRBJ2-2
TGTGCCAGCAGTTTCGGGCCGTACACCGGGGAGCTGTTTTTT
CASSFGPYTGELFF
>.|.|TRBV20-1|13|TRBJ2-1
TGCAGTGCTAGAGCCCTAGGTTCCAATGAGCAGTTCTTC
CSARALGSNEQFF
>.|.|TRBV7-2|14|TRBJ1-1
TGTGCCAGCAGCTTCGGCCAGGGGAACACTGAAGCTTTCTTT
CASSFGQGNTEAFF
>.|.|TRBV5-1|15|TRBJ1-5
TGCGCCAGCAGCGAGGACGCCTGGGGCAATCAGCCCCAGCATTTT
CASSEDAWGNQPQHF
>.|.|TRBV12-5|13|TRBJ2-1
TGTGCTAGTGGTTTGGGCCCCTCCAGCGAGCAGTTCTTC
CASGLGPSSEQFF
>.|.|TRBV15|15|TRBJ1-1
TGTGCCACCAGCAGAGATGTGACTCTGAACACTGAAGCTTTCTTT
CATSRDVTLNTEAFF
>.|.|TRBV5-1|16|TRBJ1-6
TGCGCCAGCAGCGTGTACGGTGGGTCGGGTAATTCACCCCTCCACTTT
CASSVYGGSGNSPLHF
>TRBD1|few|TRBV4-3|15|TRBJ2-7
TGCGCCAGCAGCCAAGATACACAGGGGGCGTACGAGCAGTACTTC
CASSQDTQGAYEQYF
>.|.|TRBV21-1|10|TRBJ2-1
TGTGCCAGCAGCACGAATGAGCAGTTCTTC
CASSTNEQFF
>.|few|TRBV20-1|15|TRBJ2-7
TGCAGTGCTAGAGATTTGGAGGGATTCTCCTACGAGCAGTACTTC
CSARDLEGFSYEQYF
>.|few|TRBV12-3/TRBV12-4|13|TRBJ1-2
TGTGCCAGCAGTTTAACCCCAAAGGCTGGCTACACCTTC
CASSLTPKAGYTF
>TRBD1|few|TRBV29-1|16|TRBJ2-3
TGCAGCGTTGTTTCGGGACAGGGAGCCTTGGCAGATACGCAGTATTTT
CSVVSGQGALADTQYF
>.|.|TRBV7-8|13|TRBJ2-1
TGTGCCAGCAGCTTCGGACTGACCAATGAGCAGTTCTTC
CASSFGLTNEQFF
>.|few|TRBV5-1|15|TRBJ2-5
TGCGCCAGCAGCCCCCTCAGGGGAGCCGGGGAGACCCAGTACTTC
CASSPLRGAGETQYF
>.|few|TRBV12-3/TRBV12-4|14|TRBJ2-2
TGTGCCAGCAGTTTAACGGGGGCGGGCGGGGAGCTGTTTTTT
CASSLTGAGGELFF
>.|few|TRBV5-1|15|TRBJ2-7
TGCGCCAGCAGCTTGGTAGGAGGCAGGACCTACGAGCAGTACTTC
CASSLVGGRTYEQYF
>TRBD2|.|TRBV20-1|16|TRBJ2-1
TGCAGTGCTCACCCCGCGGGCGGGGGGAATATGAATGAGCAGTTCTTC
CSAHPAGGGNMNEQFF
>.|few|TRBV5-1|14|TRBJ1-1
TGCGCCAGCAGCGTGAACTGGGAGAACACTGAAGCTTTCTTT
CASSVNWENTEAFF
>TRBD1|.|TRBV6-5|14|TRBJ1-6
TGTGCCAGCAGTTCGACAGGGGGGCAATCACCCCTCCACTTT
CASSSTGGQSPLHF
>.|.|TRBV5-1|13|TRBJ2-5
TGCGCCAGCAGCTCACTAGAGAAAGAGACCCAGTACTTC
CASSSLEKETQYF
>TRBD1|few|TRBV5-5|16|TRBJ1-4
TGTGCCAGCAGCACCAGAACGGGACAGGGAAATGAAAAACTGTTTTTT
CASSTRTGQGNEKLFF
>.|few|TRBV18|20|TRBJ2-1
TGTGCCAGCTCACCGACACCAGGGTTCGATCCCCAAAACCTATACAATGAGCAGTTCTTC
CASSPTPGFDPQNLYNEQFF
>TRBD2|.|TRBV6-2/TRBV6-3|20|TRBJ2-5
TGTGCCAGCAGTTACTCCACCCTCAAGACTAGCGGGAGGGCCGGTGAGACCCAGTACTTC
CASSYSTLKTSGRAGETQYF
>.|few|TRBV6-1|13|TRBJ1-4
TGTGCCAGCAGAAAGGGACGCGTTGAAAAACTGTTTTTT
CASRKGRVEKLFF